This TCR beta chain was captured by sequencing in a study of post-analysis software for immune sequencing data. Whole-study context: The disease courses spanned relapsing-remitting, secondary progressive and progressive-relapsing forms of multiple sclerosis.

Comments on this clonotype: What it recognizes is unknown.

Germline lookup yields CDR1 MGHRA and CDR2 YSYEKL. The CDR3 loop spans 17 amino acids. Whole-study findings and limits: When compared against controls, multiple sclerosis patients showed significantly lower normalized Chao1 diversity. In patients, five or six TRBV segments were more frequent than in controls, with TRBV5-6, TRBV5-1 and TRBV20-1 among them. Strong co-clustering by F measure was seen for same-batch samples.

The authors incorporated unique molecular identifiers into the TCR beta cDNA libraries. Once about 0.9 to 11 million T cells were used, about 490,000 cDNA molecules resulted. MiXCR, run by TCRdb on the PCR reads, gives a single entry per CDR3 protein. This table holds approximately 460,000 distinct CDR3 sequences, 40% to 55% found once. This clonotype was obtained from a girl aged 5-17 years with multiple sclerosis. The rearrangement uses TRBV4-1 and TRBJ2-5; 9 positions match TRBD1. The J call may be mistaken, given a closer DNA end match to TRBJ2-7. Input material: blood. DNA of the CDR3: TGCGCCAGCAGCCAAGGGGGTCCGACAGGGGGAATGTACGAGCAGTACTTC. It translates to CASSQGGPTGGMYEQYF.